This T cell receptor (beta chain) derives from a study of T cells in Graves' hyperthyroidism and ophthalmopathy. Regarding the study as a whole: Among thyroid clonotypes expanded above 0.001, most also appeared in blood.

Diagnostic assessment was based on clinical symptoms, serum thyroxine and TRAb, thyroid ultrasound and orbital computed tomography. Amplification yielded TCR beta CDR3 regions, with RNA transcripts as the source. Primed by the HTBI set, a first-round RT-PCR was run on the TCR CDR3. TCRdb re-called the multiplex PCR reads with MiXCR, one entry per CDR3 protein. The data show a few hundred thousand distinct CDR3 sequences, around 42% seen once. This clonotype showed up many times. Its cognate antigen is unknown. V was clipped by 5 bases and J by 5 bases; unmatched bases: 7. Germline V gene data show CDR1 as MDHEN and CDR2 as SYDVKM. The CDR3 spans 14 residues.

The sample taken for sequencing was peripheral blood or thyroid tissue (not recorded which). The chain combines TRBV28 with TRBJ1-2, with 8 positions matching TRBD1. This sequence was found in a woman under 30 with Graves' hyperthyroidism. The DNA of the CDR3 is TGTGCCAGCAGTCTTCCGGGACAGGCGTATGGCTACACCTTC. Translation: CASSLPGQAYGYTF.